What follows are 25 T cell receptor beta chains derived from one specimen sequenced in a study of T cells after posttransplantation cyclophosphamide. A marrow graft followed busulfan-fludarabine conditioning, with cyclophosphamide on days +3 and +4. Method: immunoSEQ multiplex PCR; TCRdb's copy keeps in-frame clones and lacks some. Observed in the sample are 20,000 to 25,000 clones, none of them singletons. This sample comprised PBMCs, obtained after allogeneic stem cell transplant with posttransplant cyclophosphamide. These receptors were obtained from a young adult male patient who received an allogeneic stem cell transplant from a related donor, was CMV-positive, and had no GVHD. These T cells may partly come from the graft donor.

There are many counts of this clone. The chain employs TRBV28 and TRBJ2-1; the match to TRBD1 covers 12 bases. The CDR3 consists of 17 residues. The V gene's germline CDR1 is MDHEN and CDR2 SYDVKM. The V and J ends lost 7 bases and 7 bases, in that order; junction bases with no gene match: 14. The CDR3 DNA is TGTGCCAGCACTGCTATGGGGGGGACAGGGGGCCAGAATGAGCAGTTCTTC. The encoded protein is CASTAMGGTGGQNEQFF.

This clone was recorded many times. This chain joins TRBV5-1 and TRBJ2-7; 7 positions match TRBD2. This CDR3 is built from 14 residues. CDR1 SGHRS and CDR2 YFSETQ come from the germline V gene. Unmatched junction bases numbered 7, after V lost 4 bases and J lost 3 bases. In DNA, the CDR3 is TGCGCCAGCAGCCGGGGGGACGGGCACTACGAGCAGTACTTC. Residues: CASSRGDGHYEQYF.

This clone appeared many times. The CDR3 is CASTGQTNEKLFF. Written as DNA, the CDR3 is TGTGCCAGCACGGGACAGACCAATGAAAAACTGTTTTTT. J is TRBJ1-4 and V is TRBV2; 7 bases are shared with TRBD1. J lost 5 bases, V lost 7 bases, and 4 bases had no gene match. The CDR3 length is 13 residues. Germline CDR1 SNHLY, CDR2 FYNNEI. Complete variable domain (other parts from reference TRBV2 and TRBJ1-4): EPEVTQTPSHQVTQMGQEVILRCVPISNHLYFYWYRQILGQKVEFLVSFYNNEISEKSEIFDDQFSVERPDGSNFTLKIRSTKLEDSAMYFCASTGQTNEKLFFGSGTQLSVL.

This sequence joins TRBV7-6 and TRBJ2-1, with 10 bases lining up with TRBD2. This CDR3 comprises 16 residues. From germline, CDR1 is SGHVS and CDR2 FNYEAQ. Trimming took 4 bases from V and 8 from J; bases not matched to a gene: 11. CDR3 in DNA: TGTGCCAGCAGCTCGGTACTAGCGGGGATTATCGATGAGCAGTTCTTC. Protein product: CASSSVLAGIIDEQFF.

In this sample, this clone turned up many times. The rearrangement joins TRBV28 to TRBJ1-1, with TRBD1 matching over 7 bases. Germline V gene lookup returns CDR1 MDHEN and CDR2 SYDVKM. Unmatched junction bases numbered 5, after V lost 5 bases and J lost 2 bases. The length of the CDR3 is 14 residues. As DNA, the CDR3 is TGTGCCAGCAGTGCGGGACAGCTAAACACTGAAGCTTTCTTT. Residues: CASSAGQLNTEAFF.

The table lists this clone with a few counts. This chain links TRBV27 with TRBJ2-1, with 9 positions matching TRBD2. Germline lookup yields CDR1 MNHEY and CDR2 SMNVEV (reference sequence). CDR3 length equals 15 residues. Trimming took 5 bases from V and 3 from J; bases not matched to a gene: 5. The DNA for the CDR3 is TGTGCCAGCAGTCAGAGCGGGAGGTTCTACAATGAGCAGTTCTTC. It translates to CASSQSGRFYNEQFF.

This clone was observed a few times. The chain is built from TRBV18 and TRBJ2-5, with unresolved D. Germline V gene data show CDR1 as KGHSH and CDR2 as LQKENI. Trimming took off 6 bases at V and 0 bases at J, with 11 bases between the two ends. The CDR3 covers 14 residues. CDR3 region: CASSTFTNQETQYF. The DNA for the CDR3 is TGTGCCAGCTCCACATTCACCAACCAAGAGACCCAGTACTTC.

This clone was observed at least ten times. The gene calls are TRBV11-2 and TRBJ2-7; 14 bases agree with TRBD2. The length of the CDR3 is 17 residues. J was trimmed by 7 bases and V by 1 base; bases with no gene match: 9. From germline, CDR1 is SGHAT and CDR2 FQNNGV. The CDR3 sequence is CASSLAHQGLAGAEQYF. The CDR3 DNA reads as TGTGCCAGCAGCTTAGCCCACCAGGGACTAGCGGGAGCTGAGCAGTACTTC.

The chain has TRBV25-1 and TRBJ1-2, with D perhaps TRBD1 (5 bases). With 6 bases removed from V and 6 bases from J, the gap between germline ends came to 11 bases. The CDR3 is 12 amino acids. Germline V gene sequence: CDR1 MGHDK, CDR2 SYGVNS. The CDR3 reads CASREGYDGYTF. CDR3 DNA sequence: TGTGCCAGCAGGGAGGGGTATGATGGCTACACCTTC.

This clone was seen a few times. This chain connects TRBV9 to TRBJ2-3; 7 bases line up with TRBD2. The V gene's germline CDR1 is SGDLS and CDR2 YYNGEE. The CDR3 is made up of 14 amino acids. V was pared by 6 bases and J by 1 base, with 5 bases of the junction left unmatched. The CDR3 sequence: CASTVGGGTDTQYF. The CDR3 nucleotides are TGTGCCAGCACCGTGGGGGGGGGCACAGATACGCAGTATTTT.

This clone was detected many times. The CDR3 DNA reads as TGCGCCAGCAGCCAAGATAGGGACAGGCATTCGCCCCAGCATTTT. This translates into CASSQDRDRHSPQHF. The gene calls are TRBV4-3 and TRBJ1-5; 8 bases match TRBD1. Looked up from germline, CDR1 is LGHNA and CDR2 is YSLEER. The CDR3 consists of 15 residues. The trim removed 0 bases at V and 9 bases at J, leaving 7 bases unmatched.

This clone was observed at least ten times. J is TRBJ2-7 and V is TRBV5-6; D possibly corresponds to TRBD2 (9 bases). CDR1 SGHDT and CDR2 YYEEEE come from the germline V gene. V was trimmed by 4 bases and J by 4 bases, leaving 24 bases between them. This CDR3 region has 17 residues. The CDR3 nucleotides read TGTGCCAGCAGCCGGACAGGGACAGCGGGAGGCCGGTACGAGCAGTACTTC. It codes for CASSRTGTAGGRYEQYF.

This clone was recorded many times. V gene TRBV11-2 combines with J gene TRBJ1-2; TRBD1 agrees at 9 bases. Looked up from germline, CDR1 is SGHAT and CDR2 is FQNNGV. The CDR3 runs to 13 residues. V lost 5 bases to trimming and J lost 5 bases; unmatched junction nucleotides: 3. CDR3 region: CASSADRGYGYTF. The CDR3 DNA reads TGTGCCAGCAGCGCCGACAGGGGGTATGGCTACACCTTC.

In this sample, this clone turned up many times. V and J are TRBV6-5 and TRBJ2-7; TRBD2 might be the D (6 bases). Germline V CDR1 and CDR2: MNHEY, SVGAGI. The V gene lost 0 bases and the J gene lost 0 bases, with 9 bases spanning the gap. The CDR3 sequence is 15 residues long. For the CDR3, the DNA is TGTGCCAGCAGTTACTCTGGGGGGTCCTCCTACGAGCAGTACTTC. It specifies CASSYSGGSSYEQYF.

At least ten counts were recorded for this clone. This chain links TRBV28 with TRBJ2-3; no clear D. CDR3 length equals 12 residues. Trimming stripped 4 bases from V and 11 bases from J, with 13 bases between. Germline V gives CDR1 MDHEN, CDR2 SYDVKM. The CDR3: CASSYLKHGQYF. The CDR3 nucleotides are TGTGCCAGCAGTTACCTCAAGCACGGGCAGTATTTT. The entire variable domain, with the rest obtained from reference TRBV28 and TRBJ2-3, is as follows: DVKVTQSSRYLVKRTGEKVFLECVQDMDHENMFWYRQDPGLGLRLIYFSYDVKMKEKGDIPEGYSVSREKKERFSLILESASTNQTSMYLCASSYLKHGQYFGPGTRLTVL.

This clone was observed many times. J is TRBJ2-1 and V is TRBV7-9; 11 bases line up with TRBD2. The CDR3 sequence is 14 residues long. The germline V gene encodes CDR1 SEHNR and CDR2 FQNEAQ (reference sequence). After removal of 3 bases from V and 8 bases from J, the junction contained 3 bases not matched to a gene. CDR3 bases: TGTGCCAGCAGCTTTACTAGCGGGAGAGATGAGCAGTTCTTC. This sequence encodes CASSFTSGRDEQFF. The whole variable domain, filled in from reference TRBV7-9 and TRBJ2-1, reads DTGVSQNPRHKITKRGQNVTFRCDPISEHNRLYWYRQTLGQGPEFLTYFQNEAQLEKSRLLSDRFSAERPKGSFSTLEIQRTEQGDSAMYLCASSFTSGRDEQFFGPGTRLTVL.

This clone was seen a handful of times. V and J are TRBV9 and TRBJ2-5; possible D gene TRBD2, 6 bases. The last part of the DNA fits TRBJ2-7 better; the J call may be wrong. Germline lookup yields CDR1 SGDLS and CDR2 YYNGEE. The CDR3 contains 14 residues. CDR3 amino acids: CASSPDGDFYEQYF. The CDR3 nucleotides read TGTGCCAGCAGCCCCGATGGGGACTTCTACGAGCAGTACTTC.

This clone was picked up many times. This chain connects TRBV19 to TRBJ2-6; TRBD1 agrees at 7 bases. V lost 4 bases and J lost 2; bases outside the gene matches: 2. This CDR3 is built from 15 residues. The germline V gene encodes CDR1 LNHDA and CDR2 SQIVND (reference sequence). DNA of the CDR3: TGTGCCAGTAGTACCCAGGGGGCTGGGGCCAACGTCCTGACTTTC. Protein product: CASSTQGAGANVLTF.

This clone was observed at least ten times. The genes are TRBV28 and TRBJ2-1; D gene unclear. CDR3 size: 15 residues. V was cut by 5 bases and J by 4 bases, with 15 bases left in between. Germline loops: CDR1 MDHEN, CDR2 SYDVKM. The CDR3 region is CASSRNPPSYNEQFF. The CDR3 DNA follows: TGTGCCAGCAGTCGTAATCCTCCCTCGTACAATGAGCAGTTCTTC.

Ten or more counts support this clone. The rearrangement uses TRBV11-3 and TRBJ2-2; TRBD2 matches 13 bases. Germline V lookup: CDR1 SGHNT, CDR2 YENEEA. CDR3 size: 16 residues. Losses at the gene ends were 5 bases for V and 6 bases for J; bases not matched to a gene: 6. CDR3 protein: CASSKRTSGRSGELFF. Written as DNA, the CDR3 is TGTGCCAGCAGCAAACGGACTAGCGGGAGATCCGGGGAGCTGTTTTTT.

This clone was counted at least ten times. The genes are TRBV28 and TRBJ1-3, with D unclear. V lost 5 bases and J lost 2, with 4 bases in between. The CDR3 sequence is 12 residues long. Germline CDR1 is MDHEN and CDR2 is SYDVKM. The CDR3 here is CASSTTGNTIYF. For the CDR3, the DNA is TGTGCCAGCAGTACAACTGGAAACACCATATATTTT.

This clone was counted at least ten times. The rearrangement uses TRBV6-5 and TRBJ2-2; D is possibly TRBD1 (5 bases). The V end lost 8 bases, the J end lost 0 bases, and 10 bases lay between the germline ends. The CDR3 contains 14 residues. Germline V gene lookup returns CDR1 MNHEY and CDR2 SVGAGI. The CDR3 DNA is TGTGCCAGCTCGGCAGGGTCGAACACCGGGGAGCTGTTTTTT. It specifies CASSAGSNTGELFF.

This clone occurred many times. The chain combines TRBV28 with TRBJ2-3, with D maybe TRBD2 (5 bases). Germline V gene data show CDR1 as MDHEN and CDR2 as SYDVKM. Trimming left V 1 base short and J 2 bases short, with 13 bases between. The CDR3 consists of 16 residues. The CDR3 sequence is CASSLLEAENTDTQYF. Written as DNA, the CDR3 is TGTGCCAGCAGTTTATTGGAAGCGGAGAACACAGATACGCAGTATTTT.

This clone has a count of ten or more. The rearrangement uses TRBV5-8 and TRBJ1-5; weak D call: TRBD1 (5 bases). The CDR3 is made up of 15 amino acids. Germline loops: CDR1 SGHTS, CDR2 YDEGEE. V was clipped by 10 bases and J by 5 bases, with 22 bases between them. CDR3 coding DNA: TGTGCCGGTTCACCCTGGGGGGGAGGTGATCAGCCCCAGCATTTT. Translation gives CAGSPWGGGDQPQHF.

This clone was recorded a few times. This chain joins TRBV28 and TRBJ1-2; 7 bases fit TRBD1. The germline V gene encodes CDR1 MDHEN and CDR2 SYDVKM. The CDR3 contains 12 residues. Unmatched junction bases numbered 6, after V lost 6 bases and J lost 8 bases. Here the CDR3 DNA reads TGTGCCAGCAGGATAAACAGGGGCGGCTACACCTTC. Protein: CASRINRGGYTF.